This T cell receptor (beta chain) appears in the sequencing data of a study of blood T cell repertoires in COVID-19. Background on the study: PBMCs, B-cell-depleted T cells, or T cells provided the cDNA or gDNA that made up the material.

Methods used by the authors: Counts of nucleated cells, estimated from reference gene primer amplification, were obtained. Libraries were prepared by immunoSEQ multiplex PCR; TCRdb keeps only in-frame clonotypes and omits some of them. That table gives V, J and clone size, and the DNA gave D and trimming. Seen here are roughly 300,000 clones, 70% to 90% observed once, and the top ten hold approximately 5.2%. The age range of participants was 18 to 89 years, with residence in about 25 US areas. The CDR3 contains 17 residues. V lost 5 bases to trimming and J lost 9 bases; unmatched junction nucleotides: 16. The germline gives CDR1 PRHDT, CDR2 FYEKMQ (reference sequence).

The specimen was PBMCs or T cells enriched from blood (not recorded which). The source is a woman under 40 who had recovered from COVID-19. This chain joins TRBV13 and TRBJ2-1; 10 nucleotides align to TRBD2. Written as DNA, the CDR3 is TGTGCCAGCAGCGCCTACCCCGGGACTAGCGTCACGGGTGAGCAGTTCTTC. It yields the protein CASSAYPGTSVTGEQFF.